Included here is one T cell receptor beta chain sequence, with context. Its antigen is not identified. The CDR3 loop spans 16 amino acids. Germline V gene data show CDR1 as MGHRA and CDR2 as YSYEKL. Trimming pared 3 bases from V and 0 bases from J, leaving 15 bases between. This sample is drawn from a study of OX40 agonist ivuxolimab in advanced cancers. Study-wide results and caveats: In the 0.1 to 3.0 mg/kg range, CD4+ and CD8+ blood T cells had expanded clonally by week 6.

TCRdb keeps only in-frame clones here, not all; method: immunoSEQ multiplex PCR. Of roughly 71,000 clones in the sample, 88% were seen once. This sample comprised CD4+ or CD8+ T cells sorted from blood, obtained in a trial of the OX40 agonist ivuxolimab. This TCR derives from an adult with an advanced solid tumor such as melanoma, head and neck, liver or kidney cancer. The chain has TRBV4-1 and TRBJ2-7; D perhaps matches TRBD2 (5 bases). The CDR3 sequence is CASSHGGLGSSYEQYF. DNA for the CDR3: TGCGCCAGCAGCCATGGCGGGCTGGGGAGCTCCTACGAGCAGTACTTC.